These 21 T cell receptor beta chains were all obtained from the same sample, sequenced in a study of blood T cells in healthy people across ages. A second PCR, run for roughly 7 to 12 cycles, used a sample-barcoded 5' primer plus a J-beta primer mix. A single record per CDR3 protein comes from TCRdb applying MiXCR to the 5' RACE reads. The profile covers around 670,000 distinct CDR3 sequences, with approximately 30% appearing a single time and 15% to 18% taken by the ten largest. Input material: blood. The receptors originated from an elderly woman in good health.

This clonotype was observed a single time. The junction departs from the called germline gene at one end, perhaps through a read error. V gene TRBV29-1 combines with J gene TRBJ2-3, with 11 positions matching TRBD2. Germline CDR1 is SQVTM and CDR2 is ANQGSEA. The CDR3 spans 14 residues. CDR3 DNA: TGCAGCGTTGATTCTAGCGGGAGGTCAGATGCGCAGTATTTT. It is translated as CSVDSSGRSDAQYF.

The rearrangement joins TRBV5-1 to TRBJ1-1, with D maybe TRBD1 (5 bases). Germline V gene sequence: CDR1 SGHRS, CDR2 YFSETQ. The CDR3 covers 17 residues. V was clipped by 4 bases and J by 4 bases, with 23 bases between them. CDR3 coding DNA: TGCGCCAGCAGCCCCGGGTTTGGGACTCTGAAGGGCACTGAAGCTTTCTTT. Its protein product is CASSPGFGTLKGTEAFF.

This clonotype was counted between two and nine times. CDR3 protein: CASRGTGGGNQPQHF. CDR3 bases: TGTGCCAGCAGGGGGACAGGGGGCGGAAATCAGCCCCAGCATTTT. The gene calls are TRBV6-1 and TRBJ1-5, with 12 positions matching TRBD1. This CDR3 is 15 amino acids long. Trimming took 6 bases from V and 4 from J; bases not matched to a gene: 4. Germline V gene data show CDR1 as MNHNS and CDR2 as SASEGT.

The V call is TRBV15, the J call TRBJ2-1; 10 bases are shared with TRBD2. The junction had 7 bases not matched to a gene; V was cut back by 0 bases and J by 5 bases. CDR3 length: 17 amino acids. CDR1 LNHNV and CDR2 YYDKDF come from the germline V gene (reference sequence). CDR3 sequence reads: CATSRDRGSGGNNEQFF. The DNA for the CDR3 is TGTGCCACCAGCAGAGATCGGGGTAGCGGGGGGAACAATGAGCAGTTCTTC.

The sample holds many counts of this clonotype. The chain combines TRBV20-1 with TRBJ2-1; possibly TRBD2 for D (6 bases). Germline V gene sequence: CDR1 DFQATT, CDR2 SNEGSKA (reference sequence). V was shortened by 5 bases and J by 7 bases, with 18 bases between the two germline ends. The CDR3 is made up of 14 amino acids. The CDR3 protein is CSAPEKVRGNEQFF. DNA of the CDR3: TGCAGTGCTCCTGAAAAGGTCCGGGGGAATGAGCAGTTCTTC.

A few counts support this clonotype. A much larger clone differs from this one at a single base, so this may be a read error. J is TRBJ2-7 and V is TRBV12-3 or TRBV12-4; D is possibly TRBD1 (6 bases). This CDR3 is 12 amino acids long. The V gene lost 8 bases and the J gene lost 7 bases, with 15 bases spanning the gap. CDR3 nucleotides: TGTGCCAGCCAGGGGCCGGGGAATGAGCAGTACTTC. It is translated as CASQGPGNEQYF.

At least ten counts were recorded for this clonotype. This chain joins TRBV12-3 or TRBV12-4 and TRBJ2-7; TRBD2 might be the D (7 bases). V shed 5 bases and J shed 7 bases, with 18 bases lying between them. The CDR3 runs to 14 residues. The CDR3 DNA reads TGTGCCAGCAGTAGGGGGGGTAGTTCGGGAGAGCAGTACTTC. This codes for CASSRGGSSGEQYF.

There are a few counts of this clonotype. A much larger clone differs by one base, so this may be a read error. The rearrangement uses TRBV5-6 and TRBJ2-4; 9 bases fit TRBD2. The better agreement between TRBJ2-7 and the DNA end casts doubt on the J call. The CDR3 length is 15 residues. From germline, CDR1 is SGHDT and CDR2 YYEEEE. In nucleotides, the CDR3 is TGTGCCAGCAGCGAGGGACTAGCCGGAAGCTACGAGCAGTACTTC. The encoded protein is CASSEGLAGSYEQYF.

Turning to this clonotype: A read error may account for a junction end that differs from germline. This chain connects TRBV4-1 to TRBJ2-1, with D possibly TRBD1 on 6 matching bases. This CDR3 has 15 amino acids. Per the germline V gene, CDR1 is MGHRA and CDR2 is YSYEKL. CDR3 sequence: CASNQGQGWGNEQFF. The CDR3 coding sequence is TGCGCCAGCAACCAAGGTCAGGGGTGGGGCAATGAGCAGTTCTTC.

The chain joins TRBV5-1 to TRBJ1-1; no clear D gene. Germline CDR1 and CDR2: SGHRS and YFSETQ. This CDR3 has 13 amino acids. V lost 5 bases and J lost 2, with 10 bases in between. The CDR3 sequence: CASRPRPNTEAFF. CDR3 nucleotides: TGCGCCAGCAGACCACGACCCAACACTGAAGCTTTCTTT.

In its sample, this clonotype was seen a few times. The V call is TRBV6-2 or TRBV6-3, the J call TRBJ2-7, with a tentative D call TRBD1 (6 bases). The J call may be in error: the DNA end matches TRBJ2-4 better. Germline V gives CDR1 MNHEY, CDR2 SVGEGT. The CDR3 loop spans 12 amino acids. The CDR3, as DNA: TGTGCCAGCAGTTTAGGACAGAACATTCAGTACTTC. This gives the protein CASSLGQNIQYF.

This clonotype was detected a few times. V and J are TRBV30 and TRBJ2-7; D perhaps matches TRBD2 (5 bases). Trimming took 2 bases from V and 3 from J, leaving 14 bases between them. Germline values: CDR1 GTSNPN, CDR2 SVGIG (reference sequence). The CDR3 sequence is 14 residues long. The CDR3 DNA follows: TGTGCCTGGAGTCGAAGACGGGATGACTACGAGCAGTACTTC. This encodes CAWSRRRDDYEQYF.

This clonotype was observed at least ten times. The chain combines TRBV20-1 with TRBJ1-2, with 7 nucleotides matching TRBD1. J was trimmed by 2 bases and V by 0 bases; bases with no gene match: 9. The CDR3 is made up of 16 amino acids. CDR1 is DFQATT, CDR2 SNEGSKA, per germline (reference sequence). CDR3 in DNA: TGCAGTGCTAGAGATCGGGACAGTCTCTTCAACTATGGCTACACCTTC. Its protein product is CSARDRDSLFNYGYTF.

At least ten counts were recorded for this clonotype. The chain employs TRBV20-1 and TRBJ1-6; D call uncertain. V was shortened by 3 bases and J by 7 bases, with 10 bases between the two germline ends. The CDR3 has 13 amino acids. In germline, CDR1 is DFQATT, CDR2 SNEGSKA (reference sequence). The DNA of the CDR3 is TGCAGTGCTAGCCGAGGGTCCAATTCACCCCTCCACTTT. Its translation is CSASRGSNSPLHF.

This clonotype has at least ten counts. The chain links TRBV5-1 to TRBJ2-5; the D gene could be TRBD1 or TRBD2 (6 bases each). The V and J ends lost 2 bases and 2 bases respectively, with 19 bases between them. Looked up from germline, CDR1 is SGHRS and CDR2 is YFSETQ. The CDR3 extends over 17 amino acids. CDR3 in DNA: TGCGCCAGCAGCTTCGGGGGCTTCTTCCGAGGACAAGAGACCCAGTACTTC. It encodes CASSFGGFFRGQETQYF.

The V and J genes are TRBV18 and TRBJ2-1, with 9 positions matching TRBD1. J gave up 12 bases and V 0 bases, and 12 bases lay outside the gene matches. This CDR3 region has 16 residues. CDR1 KGHSH and CDR2 LQKENI come from the germline V gene. CDR3 nucleotide sequence: TGTGCCAGCTCACCACCACAGGGACAGGGATTTCAGCGGCAGTTCTTC. This sequence encodes CASSPPQGQGFQRQFF. Combining the CDR3 with reference TRBV18 and TRBJ2-1 gives the whole variable domain NAGVMQNPRHLVRRRGQEARLRCSPMKGHSHVYWYRQLPEEGLKFMVYLQKENIIDESGMPKERFSAEFPKEGPSILRIQQVVRGDSAAYFCASSPPQGQGFQRQFFGPGTRLTVL.

This clonotype appeared many times. The chain uses TRBV4-2 and TRBJ1-2, with D tentatively TRBD1 (5 bases). The V gene lost 0 bases and the J gene lost 3 bases, with 14 bases spanning the gap. The CDR3 has 16 residues. Germline V gene sequence: CDR1 LGHNA, CDR2 YNFKEQ. The CDR3 DNA reads as TGTGCCAGCAGCCAAGAAGGCGCCAGGGAAGACTATGGCTACACCTTC. Protein product: CASSQEGAREDYGYTF.

A few counts support this clonotype. CDR3 residues: CSRTGGGTNEQYF. Written as DNA, the CDR3 is TGCAGTCGAACTGGCGGGGGTACCAATGAGCAGTACTTC. The genes are TRBV20-1 and TRBJ2-7; 7 bases line up with TRBD2. With 8 bases clipped from V and 7 bases from J, the junction kept 14 bases outside the gene matches. CDR1 is DFQATT and CDR2 is SNEGSKA in the germline V gene (reference sequence). This CDR3 spans 13 amino acids.

This clonotype was picked up a small number of times. The chain has TRBV3-1 and TRBJ1-5; tentatively, D is TRBD1 (5 bases). This CDR3 is built from 15 residues. The V end was cut by 5 bases, the J end by 3 bases, with 14 bases between. Germline assignment: CDR1 LGHDT and CDR2 YNNKEL (reference sequence). For the CDR3, the DNA is TGTGCCAGCAGCTTACGAGGAGGGGTCAATCAGCCCCAGCATTTT. Amino acid sequence: CASSLRGGVNQPQHF.

This clonotype came up a few times. One junction end does not reproduce the germline sequence, and a read error may be involved. The chain recombines TRBV5-1 with TRBJ1-1; possibly TRBD1 for D (5 bases). Germline assignment: CDR1 SGHRS and CDR2 YFSETQ. The length of the CDR3 is 15 residues. CDR3 loop: CASSLGQGWNSEAFF. The CDR3 nucleotides read TGCGCCAGCAGCTTGGGTCAGGGTTGGAACTCTGAAGCTTTCTTT. Full variable domain (outside the CDR3, taken from reference TRBV5-1 and TRBJ1-1): KAGVTQTPRYLIKTRGQQVTLSCSPISGHRSVSWYQQTPGQGLQFLFEYFSETQRNKGNFPGRFSGRQFSNSRSEMNVSTLELGDSALYLCASSLGQGWNSEAFFGQGTRLTVV.

This clonotype was detected a few times. CDR3 sequence: CASSQALDGNTEAFF. CDR3 bases: TGCGCCAGCAGCCAGGCATTGGACGGGAACACTGAAGCTTTCTTT. The genes are TRBV4-1 and TRBJ1-1; D is uncertain. The CDR3 spans 15 residues. CDR1 and CDR2 (germline): MGHRA, YSYEKL. Trimming left V 3 bases short and J 1 base short, with 12 bases between.